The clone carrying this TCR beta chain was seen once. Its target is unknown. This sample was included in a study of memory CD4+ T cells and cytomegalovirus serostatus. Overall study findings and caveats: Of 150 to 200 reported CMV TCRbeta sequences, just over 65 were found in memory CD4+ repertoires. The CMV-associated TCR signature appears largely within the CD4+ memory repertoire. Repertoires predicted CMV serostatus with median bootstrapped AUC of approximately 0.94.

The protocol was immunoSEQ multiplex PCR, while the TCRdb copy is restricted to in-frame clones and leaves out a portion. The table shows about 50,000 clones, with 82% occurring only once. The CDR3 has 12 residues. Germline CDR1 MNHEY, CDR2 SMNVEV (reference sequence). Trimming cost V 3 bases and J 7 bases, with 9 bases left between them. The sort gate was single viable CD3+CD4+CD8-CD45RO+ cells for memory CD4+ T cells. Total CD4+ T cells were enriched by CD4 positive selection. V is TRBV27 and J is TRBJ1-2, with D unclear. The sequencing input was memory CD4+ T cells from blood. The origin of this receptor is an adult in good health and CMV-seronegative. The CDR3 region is CASSFAGGGYTF. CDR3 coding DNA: TGTGCCAGCAGTTTTGCGGGAGGTGGCTACACCTTC.